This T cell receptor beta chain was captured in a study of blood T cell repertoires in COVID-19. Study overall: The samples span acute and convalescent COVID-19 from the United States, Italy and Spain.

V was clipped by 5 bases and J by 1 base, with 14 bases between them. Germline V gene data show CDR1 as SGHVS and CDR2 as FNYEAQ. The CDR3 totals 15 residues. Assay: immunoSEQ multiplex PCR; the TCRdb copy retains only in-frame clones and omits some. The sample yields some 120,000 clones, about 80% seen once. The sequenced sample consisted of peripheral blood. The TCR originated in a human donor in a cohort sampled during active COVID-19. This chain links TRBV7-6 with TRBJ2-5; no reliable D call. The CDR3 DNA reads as TGTGCCAGCAGCATCTCTTGGGCTTTCCAAGAGACCCAGTACTTC. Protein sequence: CASSISWAFQETQYF.